The rows below give T cell receptor beta chains drawn from one sample of a study of blood T cell repertoires in COVID-19. Using immunoSEQ multiplex PCR, the repertoire was profiled, and TCRdb retains in-frame clones only, with some absent. Here the sample spans fewer than 9,000 clones, about 88% being singletons. The sequenced sample consisted of peripheral blood. These receptors were collected from a human donor with active COVID-19. The donor label of this sample is uncertain. Each CDR3 is given with its conserved first and last residue. D genes are given only for firm matches. Not all rows give a size; the values are once, few, many and, for expanded clones, a class.

TRBV24-1,-,TRBJ2-4,-,CATSDWGVQYF,TGTGCCACCAGTGATTGGGGGGTTCAGTACTTC
TRBV3-1/TRBV3-2,-,TRBJ1-5,once,CASSQGRGNQPQHF,TGTGCCAGCAGCCAAGGACGGGGCAATCAGCCCCAGCATTTT
TRBV27,TRBD1,TRBJ2-4,-,CASSPMTGAPKNIQYF,TGTGCCAGCAGTCCAATGACAGGGGCACCCAAAAACATTCAGTACTTC
TRBV24-1,TRBD1,TRBJ2-1,once,CATSDRQGAVDIGGEQFF,TGTGCCACCAGTGATAGACAGGGGGCGGTGGATATCGGCGGTGAGCAGTTCTTC
TRBV7-9,-,TRBJ2-7,-,CASSRSYEQYF,TGTGCCAGCAGCAGGAGCTACGAGCAGTACTTC
TRBV4-3,-,TRBJ2-3,-,CASSQEMGRYTDTQYF,TGCGCCAGCAGCCAAGAAATGGGCAGGTACACAGATACGCAGTATTTT
TRBV9,TRBD1,TRBJ1-1,-,CASSVGSGGYTENTEAFF,TGTGCCAGCAGCGTAGGTTCAGGGGGATACACAGAGAACACTGAAGCTTTCTTT
TRBV5-4,TRBD1,TRBJ2-1,-,CASSLDRASYNEQFF,TGTGCCAGCAGCTTAGACAGGGCGTCCTACAATGAGCAGTTCTTC
TRBV5-1,TRBD1,TRBJ2-5,-,CASSSITGVEETQYF,TGCGCCAGCAGCTCGATCACAGGGGTAGAGGAGACCCAGTACTTC
TRBV5-4,-,TRBJ1-1,once,CASSVKVGRTEAFF,TGTGCCAGCAGCGTGAAGGTGGGGAGGACTGAAGCTTTCTTT
TRBV9,-,TRBJ1-6,-,CASSVDPRDSPLHF,TGTGCCAGCAGCGTTGATCCGAGGGATTCACCCCTCCACTTT
TRBV4-3,TRBD2,TRBJ2-1,-,CASSQTGLKNEQFF,TGCGCCAGCAGCCAAACGGGACTAAAGAATGAGCAGTTCTTC